Following are 4 T cell receptor beta chains from one sample sequenced in a study of prognosis after radiotherapy for stage I lung cancer. Genomic DNA provided the template from which TCR beta CDR3 was amplified by two-round multiplex PCR. With primers specific to each TRBV and TRBJ gene, the first-round PCR was performed. TCRdb re-called the multiplex PCR reads with MiXCR, one entry per CDR3 protein. The sample comprises tens of thousands of distinct CDR3 sequences, about 30% of which are singletons, and about 7.5% rests with the top ten. Sequenced here: PBMCs, sampled before or after stereotactic body radiation therapy (not recorded which). The receptor source for this set is a donor at least 50 years old with non-small cell lung cancer.

In this sample, this clonotype turned up many times. The chain uses TRBV7-2 and TRBJ1-1; D may be TRBD1 (5 bases). CDR1 and CDR2 (germline): SGHTA, FQGNSA. Trimming removed 2 bases from V and 9 bases from J, with 19 bases in between. This CDR3 comprises 15 residues. CDR3 nucleotide sequence: TGTGCCAGCAGCTTAAGGATCCCTGGGACGACGAAAGCTTTCTTT. Encoded protein: CASSLRIPGTTKAFF. Full variable domain (outside the CDR3, taken from reference TRBV7-2 and TRBJ1-1): GAGVSQSPSNKVTEKGKDVELRCDPISGHTALYWYRQSLGQGLEFLIYFQGNSAPDKSGLPSDRFSAERTGGSVSTLTIQRTQQEDSAVYLCASSLRIPGTTKAFFGQGTRLTVV.

This clonotype was recorded many times. V usage is TRBV28 and J usage is TRBJ2-3; the match to TRBD2 covers 10 bases. Germline CDR1 and CDR2: MDHEN and SYDVKM. The J segment lost 2 bases and the V segment lost 5 bases, leaving 4 bases of the junction unmatched. The CDR3 runs 15 residues. The CDR3 spells CASSLAGEDTDTQYF. For the CDR3, the DNA is TGTGCCAGCAGTCTAGCGGGGGAGGACACAGATACGCAGTATTTT.

A word on this clonotype: Given a much more abundant clone one base away, this may be a read error. The V gene is TRBV7-2, the J gene TRBJ2-2, with a weak D call TRBD2 (6 bases). Germline CDR1 reads SGHTA; CDR2 reads FQGNSA. Trimming cost V 5 bases and J 4 bases, with 14 bases left between them. This CDR3 spans 15 amino acids. Written as DNA, the CDR3 is TGTGCCAGCAGCCCCGACTTGGGGGGCACCGGGGAGCTGTTTTTT. Protein product: CASSPDLGGTGELFF.

The table lists this clonotype with many counts. V usage is TRBV6-1 and J usage is TRBJ1-1; 12 nucleotides agree with TRBD1. The CDR3 length is 16 residues. In germline, CDR1 is MNHNS, CDR2 SASEGT. V was pared by 6 bases and J by 4 bases, with 9 bases of the junction left unmatched. CDR3 DNA sequence: TGTGCCAGCAGCCCCGGGACAGGGGGCTCCAGCACTGAAGCTTTCTTT. Translated, it gives CASSPGTGGSSTEAFF.